Listed below are T cell receptor beta chains from one sample, sequenced in a study of OX40 agonist ivuxolimab in advanced cancers. Measured with immunoSEQ multiplex PCR; TCRdb has only the in-frame clones, and not every one. The data hold 60,000 to 95,000 clones, with more than 90% observed a single time. Specimen: CD4+ or CD8+ T cells sorted from blood, collected in a trial of the OX40 agonist ivuxolimab. The source is an adult with an advanced solid tumor such as melanoma, head and neck, liver or kidney cancer. CDR3s include the opening cysteine and the closing phenylalanine or tryptophan. The D gene is left open where the match is weak. A row's size may be missing; if present it is once, few, many or a size class.

cdr3_aa cdr3_nt j_call v_call clone_size d_call
CASSSRGDGYTF TGTGCCAGTAGCTCAAGGGGTGATGGCTACACCTTC TRBJ1-2 TRBV19 few .
CASRTSGGVLWEQFF TGTGCCAGCAGGACTAGCGGGGGGGTGCTTTGGGAGCAGTTCTTC TRBJ2-1 TRBV2 . TRBD2
CASSRGGVSGELFF TGTGCCAGCAGCCGAGGGGGCGTCTCAGGGGAGCTGTTTTTT TRBJ2-2 TRBV5-4 . TRBD1
CASSLGTLGETQYF TGCGCCAGCAGCTTGGGCACCCTCGGAGAGACCCAGTACTTC TRBJ2-5 TRBV5-1 . .
CASSFRQGAPYGELFF TGCGCCAGCAGCTTTAGACAGGGGGCGCCGTACGGGGAGCTGTTTTTT TRBJ2-2 TRBV5-1 . TRBD1
CASVPGWDTEAFF TGTGCCAGCGTTCCAGGGTGGGACACTGAAGCTTTCTTT TRBJ1-1 TRBV28 . .
CASSDGGSRTDTQYF TGTGCCAGCAGTGATGGGGGGTCGAGGACAGATACGCAGTATTTT TRBJ2-3 TRBV6-1 few .
CASSLAAGGAQPQHF TGTGCCAGCAGCTTAGCGGCAGGCGGAGCTCAGCCCCAGCATTTT TRBJ1-5 TRBV7-2 . .
CASSPDSHQSGEQFF TGTGCCAGCAGCCCGGACTCCCATCAGTCGGGTGAGCAGTTCTTC TRBJ2-1 TRBV4-2 . .
CASKAPGAGYTF TGTGCCAGCAAGGCGCCAGGGGCAGGCTACACCTTC TRBJ1-2 TRBV6-5 . .
CASSVGLAGGTDTQYF TGTGCCAGCAGCGTAGGACTAGCGGGGGGCACAGATACGCAGTATTTT TRBJ2-3 TRBV9 . TRBD2
CASSTRDQETQYF TGCGCCAGCAGTACGAGGGACCAAGAGACCCAGTACTTC TRBJ2-5 TRBV10-2 . .
CASSPSEGSYEQYF TGTGCCAGCTCACCCTCCGAGGGAAGCTACGAGCAGTACTTC TRBJ2-7 TRBV18 . .
CASSTTGNSNQPQHF TGTGCCAGTAGCACTACAGGGAATAGCAATCAGCCCCAGCATTTT TRBJ1-5 TRBV19 . .
CASSYSVGFENTIYF TGTGCCAGCAGCTACTCCGTTGGGTTTGAAAACACCATATATTTT TRBJ1-3 TRBV7-8 . .
CASSLTGSGYGYTF TGTGCCAGCAGTTTGACAGGGTCCGGCTATGGCTACACCTTC TRBJ1-2 TRBV28 few TRBD1
CAISRQGMNTEAFF TGTGCCATCAGCCGACAGGGTATGAACACTGAAGCTTTCTTT TRBJ1-1 TRBV10-3 . TRBD1
CASSYGEETQYF TGTGCCAGCTCATACGGAGAAGAGACCCAGTACTTC TRBJ2-5 TRBV18 . .
CASSGSGTYPSPLHF TGTGCCAGCAGCGGGTCGGGGACATATCCCTCACCCCTCCACTTT TRBJ1-6 TRBV9 . .
CASKSETNTGELFF TGCGCCAGCAAGAGCGAGACGAACACCGGGGAGCTGTTTTTT TRBJ2-2 TRBV10-1 . .
CASSLVGSNSYEQYF TGTGCCAGCAGCTTAGTTGGCTCAAACTCCTACGAGCAGTACTTC TRBJ2-7 TRBV11-2 few .
CASSLRINEKLFF TGTGCCAGCAGTTTACGGATTAATGAAAAACTGTTTTTT TRBJ1-4 TRBV27 . .